This T cell receptor (beta chain) is drawn from a study of shared clonotypes between healthy human individuals. Combining CD45RO+ cells with CCR7-negative CD45RA+ TemRA cells gave CD8 memory. Trimming took off 3 bases at V and 0 bases at J, with 15 bases between the two ends. Germline V gene sequence: CDR1 SGHTA, CDR2 FQGNSA. The CDR3 is 17 amino acids. Study observations and caveats: Estimated clonotype richness was generally higher in naive than memory subsets.

In the case of this clone: The antigen remains undetermined.

Sequenced by immunoSEQ multiplex PCR; TCRdb stores in-frame clones only, minus some. The repertoire holds 550,000 to 800,000 clones, with about 92% as singletons. The sequence was collected from a man aged 18 to 30 in good health. Some clones in this sample may be carry-over from other donors' samples. This chain uses TRBV7-2 with TRBJ2-1; the D gene is possibly TRBD2 (6 bases). The sample consisted of memory CD8+ T cells from PBMCs. Subset described: CD45RO+ cells pooled with CCR7-negative TemRA cells. CDR3 DNA sequence: TGTGCCAGCAGCTTCTCCCAGCGGGCATACTCCTACAATGAGCAGTTCTTC. Amino acid sequence: CASSFSQRAYSYNEQFF.